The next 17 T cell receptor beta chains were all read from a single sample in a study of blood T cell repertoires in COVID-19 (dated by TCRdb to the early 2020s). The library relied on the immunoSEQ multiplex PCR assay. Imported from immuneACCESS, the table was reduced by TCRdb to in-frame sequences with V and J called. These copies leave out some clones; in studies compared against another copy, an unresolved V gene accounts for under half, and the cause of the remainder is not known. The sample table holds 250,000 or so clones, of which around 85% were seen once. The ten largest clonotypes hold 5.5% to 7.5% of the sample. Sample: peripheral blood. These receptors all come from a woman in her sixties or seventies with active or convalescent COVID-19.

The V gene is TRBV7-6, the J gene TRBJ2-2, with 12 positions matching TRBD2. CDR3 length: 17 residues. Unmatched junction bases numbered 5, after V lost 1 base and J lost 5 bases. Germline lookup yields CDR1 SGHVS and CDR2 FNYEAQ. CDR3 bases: TGTGCCAGCAGCTTAGGGACTAGCGGGACATCAACCGGGGAGCTGTTTTTT. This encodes CASSLGTSGTSTGELFF.

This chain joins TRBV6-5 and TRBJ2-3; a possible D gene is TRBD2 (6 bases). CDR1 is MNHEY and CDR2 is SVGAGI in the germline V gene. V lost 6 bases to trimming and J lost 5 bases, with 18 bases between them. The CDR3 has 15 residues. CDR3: CASSQRTNLGDTQYF. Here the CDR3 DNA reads TGTGCCAGCAGCCAGAGGACTAATCTAGGAGATACGCAGTATTTT.

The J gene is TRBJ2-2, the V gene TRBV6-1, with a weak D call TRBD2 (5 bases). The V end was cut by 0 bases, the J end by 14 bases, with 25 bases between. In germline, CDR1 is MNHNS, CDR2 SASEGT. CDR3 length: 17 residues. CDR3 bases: TGTGCCAGCAGTGAAGCGCTACAAGAGTGGACTCCCCGGCAACTGTTTTTT. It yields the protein CASSEALQEWTPRQLFF.

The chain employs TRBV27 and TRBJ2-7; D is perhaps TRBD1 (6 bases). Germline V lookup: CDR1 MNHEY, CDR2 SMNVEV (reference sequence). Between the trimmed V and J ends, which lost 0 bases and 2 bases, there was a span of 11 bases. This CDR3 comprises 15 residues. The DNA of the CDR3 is TGTGCCAGCAGTTTATCGGGGAACAGGGCCTACGAGCAGTACTTC. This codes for CASSLSGNRAYEQYF.

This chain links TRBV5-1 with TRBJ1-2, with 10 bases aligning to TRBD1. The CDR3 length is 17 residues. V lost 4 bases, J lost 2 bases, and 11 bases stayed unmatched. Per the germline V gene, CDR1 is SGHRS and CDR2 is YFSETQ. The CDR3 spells CASSLRPTGGENYGYTF. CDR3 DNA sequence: TGCGCCAGCAGCCTCCGACCGACAGGGGGCGAAAACTATGGCTACACCTTC.

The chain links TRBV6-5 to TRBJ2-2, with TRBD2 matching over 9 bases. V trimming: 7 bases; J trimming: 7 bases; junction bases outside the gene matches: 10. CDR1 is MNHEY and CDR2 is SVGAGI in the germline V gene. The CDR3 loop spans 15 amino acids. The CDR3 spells CASTPAGGRGGELFF. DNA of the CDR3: TGTGCCAGCACGCCAGCGGGAGGCCGTGGCGGGGAGCTGTTTTTT.

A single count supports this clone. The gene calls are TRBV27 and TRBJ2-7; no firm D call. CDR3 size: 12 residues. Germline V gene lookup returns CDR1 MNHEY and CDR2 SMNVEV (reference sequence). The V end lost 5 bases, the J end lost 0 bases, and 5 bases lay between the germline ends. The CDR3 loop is CASSLSSYEQYV. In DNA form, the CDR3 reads TGTGCCAGCAGTCTTAGCTCCTACGAGCAGTACGTC.

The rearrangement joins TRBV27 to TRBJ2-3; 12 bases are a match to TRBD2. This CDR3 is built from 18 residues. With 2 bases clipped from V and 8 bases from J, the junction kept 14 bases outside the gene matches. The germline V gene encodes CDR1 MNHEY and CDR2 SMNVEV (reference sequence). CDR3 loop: CASSLTARLAGGLGTQYF. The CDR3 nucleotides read TGTGCCAGCAGTTTAACCGCGCGGCTAGCGGGGGGGCTGGGTACGCAGTATTTT.

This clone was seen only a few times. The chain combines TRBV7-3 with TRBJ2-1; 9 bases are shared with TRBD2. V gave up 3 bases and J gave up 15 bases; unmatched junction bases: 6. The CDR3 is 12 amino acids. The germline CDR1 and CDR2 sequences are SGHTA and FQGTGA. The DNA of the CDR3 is TGTGCCAGCAGCTTCGGGACTAGCAATTGGTTCTTC. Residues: CASSFGTSNWFF.

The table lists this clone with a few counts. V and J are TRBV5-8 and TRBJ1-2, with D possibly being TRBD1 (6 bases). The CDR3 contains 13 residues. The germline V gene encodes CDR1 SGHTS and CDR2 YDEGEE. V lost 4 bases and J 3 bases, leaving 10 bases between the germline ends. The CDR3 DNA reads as TGTGCCAGCAGCCCGGACAGCTACTATGGCTACACCTTC. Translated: CASSPDSYYGYTF.

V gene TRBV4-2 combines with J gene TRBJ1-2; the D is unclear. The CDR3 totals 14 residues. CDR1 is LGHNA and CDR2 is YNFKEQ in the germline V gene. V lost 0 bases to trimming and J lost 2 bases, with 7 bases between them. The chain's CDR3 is CASSQDGGNYGYTF. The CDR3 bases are TGTGCCAGCAGCCAAGATGGAGGGAACTATGGCTACACCTTC.

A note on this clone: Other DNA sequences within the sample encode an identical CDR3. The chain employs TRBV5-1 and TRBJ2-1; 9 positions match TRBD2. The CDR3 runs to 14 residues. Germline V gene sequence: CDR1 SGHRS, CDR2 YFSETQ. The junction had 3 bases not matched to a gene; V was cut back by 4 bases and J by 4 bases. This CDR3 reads CASSPGLAYNEQFF. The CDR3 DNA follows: TGCGCCAGCAGCCCGGGACTAGCTTACAATGAGCAGTTCTTC.

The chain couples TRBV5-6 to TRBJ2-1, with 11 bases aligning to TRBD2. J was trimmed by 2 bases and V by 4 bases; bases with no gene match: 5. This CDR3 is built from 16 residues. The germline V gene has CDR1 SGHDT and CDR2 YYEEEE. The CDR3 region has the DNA TGTGCCAGCAGCAGCCCTAGCGGGAGGACCTACAATGAGCAGTTCTTC. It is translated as CASSSPSGRTYNEQFF.

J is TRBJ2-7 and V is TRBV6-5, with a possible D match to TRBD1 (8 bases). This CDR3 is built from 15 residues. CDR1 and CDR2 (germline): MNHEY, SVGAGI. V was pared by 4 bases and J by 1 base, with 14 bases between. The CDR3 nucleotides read TGTGCCAGCAGTTCTGGACAGGGACTATCCTACGAGCAGTACGTC. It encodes CASSSGQGLSYEQYV.

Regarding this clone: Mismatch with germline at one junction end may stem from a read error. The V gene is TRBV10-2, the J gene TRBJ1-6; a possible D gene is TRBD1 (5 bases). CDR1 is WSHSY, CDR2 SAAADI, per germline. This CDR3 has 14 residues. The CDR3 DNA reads TGCGCCAGCAGTGTGGAGGGGCCCGATTCAGCCCTCCACTTT. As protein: CASSVEGPDSALHF.

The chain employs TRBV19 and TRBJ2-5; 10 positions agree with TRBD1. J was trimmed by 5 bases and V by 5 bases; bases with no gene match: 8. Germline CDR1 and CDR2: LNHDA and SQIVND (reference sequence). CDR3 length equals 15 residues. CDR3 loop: CASSLRQGARETQYF. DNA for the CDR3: TGTGCCAGTAGTTTAAGACAGGGGGCGAGGGAGACCCAGTACTTC.

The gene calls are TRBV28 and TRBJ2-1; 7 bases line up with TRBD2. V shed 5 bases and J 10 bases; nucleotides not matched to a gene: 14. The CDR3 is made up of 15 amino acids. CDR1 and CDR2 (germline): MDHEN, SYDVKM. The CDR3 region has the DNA TGTGCCAGCAGTAAGGGGACTATCCTCGCCTCGGAGCAGTTCTTC. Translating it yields CASSKGTILASEQFF.